The entry below gives a single T cell receptor (beta chain) sequence along with its context. There is no known antigen for this receptor. This may be a read error, as it is one base from a much larger clone. The data derive from a study of tumor-infiltrating lymphocytes in primary liver carcinoma (dated by TCRdb to the late 2010s). General notes on the study: Of the five patients, three men and two women aged 30 to 69 years, four had hepatocellular carcinoma and one had combined HCC and intrahepatic cholangiocarcinoma. The study combined TCRbeta repertoire sequencing, expression microarrays and whole-exome sequencing across five regions of each liver tumor, with adjacent normal tissue and blood. The five patients had tumors staged T1-T3 N0M0, with maximum diameters ranging from roughly 4.2 to 11 cm. Each sample produced about 3.5 to 8 million productive TCRbeta reads, and read depth showed no significant difference between tissue types. TCRbeta repertoire sequencing covered 35 specimens from 5 patients: around 25 tumor regions, 5 adjacent noncancerous liver tissues and 5 peripheral blood samples. Agilent mRNA microarray profiling was performed on the approximately 26 tumor region samples to relate TCRbeta repertoire diversity to the local molecular phenotype. Reproducibility between technical replicate repertoires was high, with correlation coefficients above 0.95 and mean shared-clone rates around 0.88.

Study-level results and caveats: The study included only five or six patients, and the authors note findings should be validated in a larger study. Pairs of tumor regions showed greater repertoire overlap (mean roughly 35%) than tumor-adjacent pairs (roughly 17%) or tumor-blood pairs (approximately 14%), which is consistent with antigen-driven expansion. Because sequencing covered only the TCR beta chain and unpaired alpha chains were not captured, true repertoire diversity is likely underestimated. Since the samples were bulk and unsorted, there was no way to compare CD4+ and CD8+ T cell repertoires. Compared with blood, tumors had a significantly larger share of the repertoire taken up by the top 250 clones (p = 0.039). Only about 8-25% of top clones were present in all five regions of a tumor, suggesting spatial heterogeneity of tumor-infiltrating T cells.

The CDR3 covers 15 residues, taking in both the cysteine and the phenylalanine. The entry retains the CDR3 DNA only, 45 bases that are in frame from base 1. Total RNA and DNA were co-extracted from around 18-30 mg of bulk tissue with the AllPrep DNA/RNA mini kit, without cell sorting. Surgical resection was performed in China between 2015 and 2016 on about 5 patients with histopathologically diagnosed primary liver carcinoma. At the time of sampling, the patients were treatment-naive and had chronic HBV infection. Five spatially separated regions were sampled per tumor: superior, inferior, left-lateral and right-lateral poles, plus the tumor centre. Histology showed that every tumor sample contained more than 90% viable tumor cells. Each fresh piece of tumor and adjacent tissue was cut in two, with one half stored in RNAlater at -80 degrees C and the other half sent for histology. TCRbeta-specific cDNA was reverse-transcribed from about 520 ng total RNA using a constant-region primer and ProtoScript II reverse transcriptase. TCRbeta libraries were built with three nested multiplex PCR rounds, a slightly modified ARM-PCR procedure. The first two PCR rounds used multiplex TRBV1-TRBV30 forward primers with a Cbeta reverse primer, each for approximately 11 cycles. Sample barcodes and Illumina adapters were added in a final 25-cycle PCR with Deep VentR polymerase. Before sequencing, amplicons of 200-500 bp were purified from gel using a QIAquick gel extraction kit. The TCRbeta amplicons were sequenced with 250-bp paired-end reads on an Illumina HiSeq 2500. Processing in the source paper ran as follows. Quality trimming of reads was performed with Trimmomatic v0.33, and paired reads were merged with FLASH v1.2.11 so that full CDR3 sequences could be recovered. V, D and J germline segments were assigned to the rearranged TCRbeta sequences by MiGEC v1.2.1b. VDJtools v1.0.0 computed clonotype statistics and Shannon-Wiener diversity indices. To cut down on sampling bias, every analysis after diversity analysis relied on just the 250 most abundant clonotypes from each sample. The raw public data were reprocessed by TCRdb itself: fastp quality trimming at Q25, MiXCR clonotype calling, in-frame beta chains only. A single entry per CDR3 protein holds the most common genes and DNA from its merged rows. The V and J calls, along with clone size, are taken from TCRdb and not from the paper's own processing. This sample holds 100,000 to 150,000 distinct CDR3 sequences; 64% were observed only once. The ten biggest clones cover about 8% of the sample.

The sequence derives from an older woman with primary liver carcinoma and hepatitis B virus infection. The sequenced sample consisted of liver tumor tissue from sampling region 3. Interpreted using the paper, the cell subset or site label stands for: tumor region T3, left-lateral pole. The chain couples TRBV21-1 to TRBJ1-5. TRBV21-1 is an annotated pseudogene. The CDR3 amino acid sequence is: CASSKGIRRNQSQHF. At the DNA level, the sequence is TGTGCCAGCAGCAAAGGGATACGCCGCAATCAGTCCCAGCATTTT.